The TCR beta chain described here comes from a study of CD8+ T cells in alopecia areata. Study as a whole: Twice a day, 5 to 10 mg of oral tofacitinib was administered to treated patients. Tofacitinib lasted 6 to 18 months, then 6 months off drug. Study results and limitations: Resident alphabeta T-cell populations of normal skin are likewise subject to sequencing in scalp samples.

The investigators collected lesional scalp punch biopsies and peripheral blood from alopecia areata patients. It was cDNA, reverse transcribed from extracted RNA, that served as the sequencing template. Generated by immunoSEQ multiplex PCR, the TCRdb table keeps only in-frame clones and is missing some. The sample shows more than 11,000 clones, under 60% of them seen only once. This clone showed up just a few times. Its antigen is not identified. V was cut by 6 bases and J by 5 bases, with 17 bases left in between. Germline V gene data show CDR1 as MNHEY and CDR2 as SVGAGI. The CDR3 contains 14 residues.

The rearrangement joins TRBV6-5 to TRBJ2-7; perhaps TRBD1 as D (7 bases). The receptor's source is a human donor with alopecia areata. The sequencing used skin, collected at week 0. CDR3 sequence: CASSSRRGLNEQYF. The CDR3 nucleotides read TGTGCCAGCAGCTCTCGGAGGGGGCTCAACGAGCAGTACTTC.